This record covers a single T cell receptor beta chain. A read error may be the cause here, since a much bigger clone is one base away. The source of the sample is a study of molecular identifiers for immune sequencing clone quantification. Study summary: Within a replicate experiment, RNA obtained from either about 21,000 or 97,000 naive CD8 cells was divided into five aliquots, and four of those aliquots were then sequenced.

Library preparation followed earlier protocols using designated TCR primers. TCRdb re-called the PCR reads through MiXCR, storing one row per CDR3 protein. This sample has 400,000 to 600,000 distinct CDR3 sequences, with 25% found just once. The V gene's germline CDR1 is SGHTA and CDR2 FQGNSA. The V end was cut by 8 bases, the J end by 3 bases, with 17 bases between. CDR3 size: 14 residues. With RNA at 10%, 30% or 50%, naive CD8 libraries came from roughly 18,000 to 920,000 sorted cells. The TCR was taken from a human donor in good health. Some libraries in this study had Jurkat cell RNA spiked in. Sequenced: naive CD8+ T cells from blood, with Jurkat cell RNA spiked in. Noted subset: FACS-sorted CD8+CD4-CCR7+CD45RA+ naive T cells. The chain recombines TRBV7-2 with TRBJ2-7; unclear D gene. The DNA for the CDR3 is TGTGCCAGCGGCAGCAGCCATGGTGTCTACGAGCAGTACTTC. It encodes CASGSSHGVYEQYF.